These 11 T cell receptor beta chains originate from one sample sequenced in a study of PD-1 blockade in mismatch repair-deficient tumors. Assay used: immunoSEQ multiplex PCR; TCRdb lists only in-frame clones, some missing. The sample comprises roughly 110,000 clones, 60% to 85% of which are singletons, and 4% to 5% rests with the top ten. The material was peripheral blood, obtained 60 weeks after starting pembrolizumab. All receptors come from an adult with mismatch repair-deficient cancer.

The CDR3 reads CASSLIKSGPNEQFF. In DNA form, the CDR3 reads TGTGCCAGCAGCTTAATAAAGTCAGGGCCCAATGAGCAGTTCTTC. The J gene is TRBJ2-1, the V gene TRBV7-3; tentatively, D is TRBD1 (5 bases). V gave up 1 base and J gave up 6 bases, with 13 bases separating them. CDR1 and CDR2 from the germline V gene are SGHTA and FQGTGA. The CDR3 is 15 amino acids.

This rearrangement joins TRBV19 to TRBJ2-5; 8 bases match TRBD2. The CDR3 length is 15 residues. The V gene's germline CDR1 is LNHDA and CDR2 SQIVND (reference sequence). The V segment lost 3 bases and the J segment 5 bases; nucleotides outside the gene matches: 8. In DNA, the CDR3 is TGTGCCAGTAGTATCCCGGGACTAGAGAGGGAGACCCAGTACTTC. Translated: CASSIPGLERETQYF.

This sequence joins TRBV6-1 and TRBJ1-2; TRBD1 aligns across 7 bases. Germline CDR1 is MNHNS and CDR2 is SASEGT. The junction had 6 bases not matched to a gene; V was cut back by 4 bases and J by 7 bases. CDR3 size: 13 residues. Here the CDR3 DNA reads TGTGCCAGCAGTGCCCGGGACAGCGGTGGCTACACCTTC. Protein sequence: CASSARDSGGYTF.

This clone occurred a few times. CDR3 nucleotides: TGTGCCTGGAGTGTACCGGCGGGAAGTGGGCTGTTTTTT. It specifies CAWSVPAGSGLFF. The gene calls are TRBV30 and TRBJ2-2, with a tentative D call TRBD2 (6 bases). This CDR3 contains 13 residues. Trimming removed 0 bases from V and 13 bases from J, with 15 bases in between. Per the germline V gene, CDR1 is GTSNPN and CDR2 is SVGIG (reference sequence).

The chain has TRBV7-2 and TRBJ1-5; possible D gene TRBD1, 6 bases. V lost 5 bases and J 2 bases, leaving 13 bases between the germline ends. The CDR3 totals 15 residues. Germline-derived CDR1 and CDR2 are SGHTA and FQGNSA. CDR3 in amino acids: CASSPGGARNQPQHF. CDR3 sequence (DNA): TGTGCCAGCAGCCCCGGGGGGGCTCGCAATCAGCCCCAGCATTTT.

The V gene is TRBV2, the J gene TRBJ2-2, with 8 positions matching TRBD1. V lost 2 bases and J lost 7; bases outside the gene matches: 6. Germline CDR1 and CDR2: SNHLY and FYNNEI. The CDR3 extends over 15 amino acids. CDR3 nucleotide sequence: TGTGCCAGCAGTGAAAGCAGGGGGCGGGGCGGGGAGCTGTTTTTT. Its translation: CASSESRGRGGELFF.

Only a few counts were recorded for this clone. The chain joins TRBV6-1 to TRBJ1-1; D gene uncertain. Between the trimmed V and J ends, which lost 3 bases and 2 bases, there was a span of 7 bases. Germline V gene data show CDR1 as MNHNS and CDR2 as SASEGT. This CDR3 region has 13 residues. The DNA for the CDR3 is TGTGCCAGCAGTGAGCTACAAAACACTGAAGCTTTCTTT. This codes for CASSELQNTEAFF.

The rearrangement joins TRBV7-9 to TRBJ2-3, with D possibly matching TRBD2 (5 bases). Germline values: CDR1 SEHNR, CDR2 FQNEAQ (reference sequence). The CDR3 covers 16 residues. V was trimmed by 8 bases and J by 0 bases, leaving 18 bases between them. CDR3 DNA: TGTGCCAGCTTTCTAACCCCAGCGGTTAGCACAGATACGCAGTATTTT. It codes for CASFLTPAVSTDTQYF.

This rearrangement joins TRBV6-5 to TRBJ1-4, with 7 bases aligning to TRBD1. CDR1 and CDR2 (germline): MNHEY, SVGAGI. The CDR3 is made up of 14 amino acids. V shed 5 bases and J 10 bases; nucleotides not matched to a gene: 10. CDR3 bases: TGTGCCAGCAGTGGTGGGACAGCGTTAGGAAAACTGTTTTTT. This gives the protein CASSGGTALGKLFF.

In its sample, this clone was seen once. This rearrangement joins TRBV4-1 to TRBJ2-6; D is perhaps TRBD1 (5 bases). Trimming took off 4 bases at V and 3 bases at J, with 16 bases between the two ends. CDR3 length: 17 residues. Germline V gives CDR1 MGHRA, CDR2 YSYEKL. CDR3 region: CASSRMLGEIGANVLTF. The CDR3 bases are TGCGCCAGCAGCCGGATGTTAGGGGAAATTGGGGCCAACGTCCTGACTTTC.

This chain links TRBV7-9 with TRBJ1-2, with 8 bases matching TRBD1. This CDR3 is built from 13 residues. J was trimmed by 8 bases and V by 5 bases; bases with no gene match: 7. Per germline, CDR1 SEHNR and CDR2 FQNEAQ (reference sequence). Written as DNA, the CDR3 is TGTGCCAGCAGCAATGACAGGGGTGACGGCTACACCTTC. Protein: CASSNDRGDGYTF. The full variable domain, with the rest looked up from reference TRBV7-9 and TRBJ1-2, is DTGVSQNPRHKITKRGQNVTFRCDPISEHNRLYWYRQTLGQGPEFLTYFQNEAQLEKSRLLSDRFSAERPKGSFSTLEIQRTEQGDSAMYLCASSNDRGDGYTFGSGTRLTVV.